A selection of T cell receptor beta chains follows, all from one sample in a study of blood T cell repertoires in COVID-19. The assay was immunoSEQ multiplex PCR, and TCRdb's table has in-frame clones only and misses some. The sample lists about 120,000 clones, 88% occurring once. The sample comprised peripheral blood. The receptors derive from a woman between 50 and 59 years old with acute or convalescent COVID-19. CDR3s leave out the opening cysteine and the closing phenylalanine or tryptophan. A D gene is named only where the DNA matches it firmly. Part of the rows lack a size; the others show once, few, many or a class for expanded clones.

ASRDSGLAGNEQF TRBD2 TRBV6-5 . TRBJ2-1
ASSSTSGRFEQY TRBD2 TRBV7-2 few TRBJ2-7
ATSSGSGNTIY . TRBV24-1 . TRBJ1-3
ASNYGSSSYNEQF . TRBV25-1 . TRBJ2-1
ASSLVTVNTEAF . TRBV5-1 . TRBJ1-1
ASSNWGAGVGAGEQF . TRBV19 once TRBJ2-1
ASSYGQTGELF . TRBV6-6 . TRBJ2-2
ATSDLQFGGTDTQY . TRBV24-1 . TRBJ2-3
ASSRGQQVTGELF . TRBV5-4 . TRBJ2-2
ASKTGTSEQY TRBD1 TRBV2 . TRBJ2-7
ASSQDPTSGRVEQY TRBD2 TRBV4-2 . TRBJ2-7
ASSPASASADTQY . TRBV18 . TRBJ2-3
ASSLDGNYGYT . TRBV5-1 . TRBJ1-2
ASSHPGLETYNEQF TRBD2 TRBV5-1 . TRBJ2-1
ASSSSGRSYEQY TRBD2 TRBV28 once TRBJ2-7
ATSRDRGYEQY TRBD1 TRBV15 few TRBJ2-7
ATSGEIATNEKLF . TRBV15 . TRBJ1-4
ASSRPEPGLAGYEQY TRBD2 TRBV18 . TRBJ2-7
ASSLVPPGTPEKLF . TRBV7-6 . TRBJ1-4
ASSPPLAGHGYT . TRBV7-9 . TRBJ1-2
ASSQVGASGSGEQF TRBD2 TRBV4-2 . TRBJ2-1
ATSDPTGVGELF TRBD1 TRBV24-1 . TRBJ2-2
ASSMSGASGIGETQY TRBD2 TRBV19 . TRBJ2-5
SVRVAGSGTGELF . TRBV29-1 . TRBJ2-2
ATSDRGEGKFQPQH . TRBV24-1 . TRBJ1-5
ASSIGAGGPKETQY TRBD2 TRBV7-2 . TRBJ2-5
ASSPRLTSTDEQF . TRBV18 . TRBJ2-1
ASSGNRGTGANVLT . TRBV10-1 . TRBJ2-6
ASSSTGGNQPQH TRBD1 TRBV7-2 . TRBJ1-5